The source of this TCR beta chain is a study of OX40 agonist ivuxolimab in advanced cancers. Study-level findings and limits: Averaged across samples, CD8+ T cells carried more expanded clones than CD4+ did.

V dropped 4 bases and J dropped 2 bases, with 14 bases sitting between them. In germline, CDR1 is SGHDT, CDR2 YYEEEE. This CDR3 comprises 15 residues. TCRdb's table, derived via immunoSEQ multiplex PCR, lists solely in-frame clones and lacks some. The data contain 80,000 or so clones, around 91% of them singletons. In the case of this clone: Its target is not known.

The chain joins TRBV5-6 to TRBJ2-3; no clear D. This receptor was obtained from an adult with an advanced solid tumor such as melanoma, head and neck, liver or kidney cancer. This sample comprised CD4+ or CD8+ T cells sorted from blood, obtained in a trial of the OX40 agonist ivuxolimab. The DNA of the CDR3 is TGTGCCAGCAGCCCAAGGTCGGTTTTCACAGATACGCAGTATTTT. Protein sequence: CASSPRSVFTDTQYF.